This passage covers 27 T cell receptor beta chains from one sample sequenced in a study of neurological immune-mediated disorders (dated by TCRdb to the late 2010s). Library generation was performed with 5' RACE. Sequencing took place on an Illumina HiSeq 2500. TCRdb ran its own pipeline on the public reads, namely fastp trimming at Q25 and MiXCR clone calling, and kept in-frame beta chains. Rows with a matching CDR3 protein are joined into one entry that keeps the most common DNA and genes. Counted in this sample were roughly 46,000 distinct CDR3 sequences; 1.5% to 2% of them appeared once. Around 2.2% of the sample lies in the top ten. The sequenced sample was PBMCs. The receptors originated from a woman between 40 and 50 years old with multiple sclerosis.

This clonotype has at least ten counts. This CDR3 is CASSVGWQGHYEQYF. CDR3 bases: TGTGCCAGCAGCGTAGGATGGCAGGGCCATTACGAGCAGTACTTC. V usage is TRBV9 and J usage is TRBJ2-7; D might be TRBD1 (5 bases). The CDR3 spans 15 residues. V shed 0 bases and J shed 4 bases, with 14 bases lying between them. Germline CDR1 is SGDLS and CDR2 is YYNGEE.

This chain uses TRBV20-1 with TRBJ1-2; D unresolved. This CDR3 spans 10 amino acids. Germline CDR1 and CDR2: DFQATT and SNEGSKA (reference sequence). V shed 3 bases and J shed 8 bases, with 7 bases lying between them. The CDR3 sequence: CSASPVGYTF. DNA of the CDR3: TGCAGTGCTAGTCCCGTGGGCTACACCTTC.

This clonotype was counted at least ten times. The chain's CDR3 is CASSQPDPGMNTEAFF. In nucleotides, the CDR3 is TGTGCCAGCAGCCAACCCGACCCGGGAATGAACACTGAAGCTTTCTTT. The chain combines TRBV4-2 with TRBJ1-1; D call uncertain. Germline CDR1 and CDR2: LGHNA and YNFKEQ. The ends were cut back, 2 bases at V and 0 bases at J, with 13 bases in the middle. The CDR3 consists of 16 residues.

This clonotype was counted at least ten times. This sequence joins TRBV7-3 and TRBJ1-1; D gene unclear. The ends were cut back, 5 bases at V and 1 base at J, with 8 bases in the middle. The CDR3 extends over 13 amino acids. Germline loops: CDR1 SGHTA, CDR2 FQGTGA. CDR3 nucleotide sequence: TGTGCCAGCAGCCTACGACAGAACACTGAAGCTTTCTTT. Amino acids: CASSLRQNTEAFF. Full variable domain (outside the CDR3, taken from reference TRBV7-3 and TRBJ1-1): GAGVSQTPSNKVTEKGKYVELRCDPISGHTALYWYRQSLGQGPEFLIYFQGTGAADDSGLPNDRFFAVRPEGSVSTLKIQRTERGDSAVYLCASSLRQNTEAFFGQGTRLTVV.

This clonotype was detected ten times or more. The CDR3 region has the DNA TGTGCCAGCTCCCTTAGCAGTCGGGATACGCAGTATTTT. It translates to CASSLSSRDTQYF. This chain uses TRBV18 with TRBJ2-3; D not certain. Germline V gives CDR1 KGHSH, CDR2 LQKENI. CDR3 size: 13 residues. The ends were cut back, 6 bases at V and 6 bases at J, with 13 bases in the middle. Full variable domain (missing parts from reference TRBV18 and TRBJ2-3): NAGVMQNPRHLVRRRGQEARLRCSPMKGHSHVYWYRQLPEEGLKFMVYLQKENIIDESGMPKERFSAEFPKEGPSILRIQQVVRGDSAAYFCASSLSSRDTQYFGPGTRLTVL.

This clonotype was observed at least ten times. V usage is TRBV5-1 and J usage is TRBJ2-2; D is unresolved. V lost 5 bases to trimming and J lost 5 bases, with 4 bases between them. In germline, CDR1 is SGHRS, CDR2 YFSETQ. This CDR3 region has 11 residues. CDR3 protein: CASSWTGELFF. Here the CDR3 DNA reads TGCGCCAGCAGTTGGACCGGGGAGCTGTTTTTT.

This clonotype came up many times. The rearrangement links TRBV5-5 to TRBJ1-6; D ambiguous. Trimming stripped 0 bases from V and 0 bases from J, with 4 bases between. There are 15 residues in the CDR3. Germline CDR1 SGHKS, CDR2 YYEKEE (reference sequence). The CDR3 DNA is TGTGCCAGCAGCTTGGGACGCTCCTATAATTCACCCCTCCACTTT. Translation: CASSLGRSYNSPLHF.

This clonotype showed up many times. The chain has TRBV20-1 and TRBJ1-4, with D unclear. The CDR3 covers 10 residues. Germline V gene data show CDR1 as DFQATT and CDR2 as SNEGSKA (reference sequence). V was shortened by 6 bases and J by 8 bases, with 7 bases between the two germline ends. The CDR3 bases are TGCAGTGCCCTGACAGAAAAACTGTTTTTT. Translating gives CSALTEKLFF.

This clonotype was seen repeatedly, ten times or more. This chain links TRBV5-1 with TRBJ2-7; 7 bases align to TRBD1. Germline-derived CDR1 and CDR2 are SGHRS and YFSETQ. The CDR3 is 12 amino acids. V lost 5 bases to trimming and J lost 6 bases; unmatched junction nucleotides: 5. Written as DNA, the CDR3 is TGCGCCAGCAGTCCCCACAGGGGCGAGCAGTACTTC. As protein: CASSPHRGEQYF.

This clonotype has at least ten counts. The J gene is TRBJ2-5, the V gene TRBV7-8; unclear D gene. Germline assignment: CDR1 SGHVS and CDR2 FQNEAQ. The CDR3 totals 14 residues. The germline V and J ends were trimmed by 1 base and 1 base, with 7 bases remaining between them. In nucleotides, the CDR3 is TGTGCCAGCAGCTTAGGCAGGATCCAAGAGACCCAGTACTTC. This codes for CASSLGRIQETQYF.

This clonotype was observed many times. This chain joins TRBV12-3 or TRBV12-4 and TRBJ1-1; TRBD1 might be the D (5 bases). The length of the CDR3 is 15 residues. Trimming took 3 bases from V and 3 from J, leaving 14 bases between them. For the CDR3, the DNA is TGTGCCAGCAGTTTTGTGAGGGGTGGGGACACTGAAGCTTTCTTT. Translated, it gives CASSFVRGGDTEAFF.

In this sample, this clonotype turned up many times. The CDR3 coding sequence is TGTGCCAGCAGTTTGAGGGAGGGAGACGAGCAGTACTTC. Residues: CASSLREGDEQYF. This chain connects TRBV12-3 or TRBV12-4 to TRBJ2-7; TRBD2 agrees at 7 bases. V lost 3 bases to trimming and J lost 5 bases; unmatched junction nucleotides: 4. The CDR3 loop spans 13 amino acids.

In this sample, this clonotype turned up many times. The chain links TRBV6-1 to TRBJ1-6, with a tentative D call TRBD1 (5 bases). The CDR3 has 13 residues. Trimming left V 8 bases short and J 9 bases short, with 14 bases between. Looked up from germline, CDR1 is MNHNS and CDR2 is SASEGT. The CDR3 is CASGPPGGSPLHF. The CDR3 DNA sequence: TGTGCCAGCGGTCCCCCGGGGGGTTCACCCCTCCACTTT.

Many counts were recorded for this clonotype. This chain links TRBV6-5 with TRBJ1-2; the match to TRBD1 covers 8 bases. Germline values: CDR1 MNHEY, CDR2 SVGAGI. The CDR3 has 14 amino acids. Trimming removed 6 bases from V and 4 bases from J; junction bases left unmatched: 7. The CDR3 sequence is CASSRDRSFYGYTF. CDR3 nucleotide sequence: TGTGCCAGCAGCCGGGACAGGTCTTTCTATGGCTACACCTTC.

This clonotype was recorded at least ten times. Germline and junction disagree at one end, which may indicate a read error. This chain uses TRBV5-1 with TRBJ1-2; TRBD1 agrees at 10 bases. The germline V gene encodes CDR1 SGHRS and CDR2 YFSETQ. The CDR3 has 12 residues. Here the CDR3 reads CASSWTGTGALF. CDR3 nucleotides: TGCGCCAGCAGCTGGACCGGGACAGGGGCCCTCTTC.

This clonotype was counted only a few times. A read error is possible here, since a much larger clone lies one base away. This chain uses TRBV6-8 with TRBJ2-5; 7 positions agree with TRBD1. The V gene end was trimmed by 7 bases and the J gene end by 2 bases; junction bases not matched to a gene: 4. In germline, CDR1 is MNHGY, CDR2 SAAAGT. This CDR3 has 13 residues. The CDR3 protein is CASTGTAQETQYF. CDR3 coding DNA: TGTGCCAGCACGGGGACAGCTCAAGAGACCCAGTACTTC.

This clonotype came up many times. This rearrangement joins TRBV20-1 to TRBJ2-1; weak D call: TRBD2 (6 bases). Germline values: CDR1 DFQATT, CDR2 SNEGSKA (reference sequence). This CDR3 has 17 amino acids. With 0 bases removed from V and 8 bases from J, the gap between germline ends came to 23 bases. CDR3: CSARDLLWGTHTDEQFF. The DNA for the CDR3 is TGCAGTGCTAGAGACTTATTATGGGGGACTCATACAGATGAGCAGTTCTTC.

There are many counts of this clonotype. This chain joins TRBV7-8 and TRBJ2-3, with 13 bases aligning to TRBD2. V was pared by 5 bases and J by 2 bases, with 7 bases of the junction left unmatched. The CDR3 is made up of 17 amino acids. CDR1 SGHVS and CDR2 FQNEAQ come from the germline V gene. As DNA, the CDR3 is TGTGCCAGCAGCCCACGGACTAGCGGGGGCCTCACAGATACGCAGTATTTT. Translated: CASSPRTSGGLTDTQYF. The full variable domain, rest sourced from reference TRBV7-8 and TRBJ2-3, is GAGVSQSPRYKVAKRGQDVALRCDPISGHVSLFWYQQALGQGPEFLTYFQNEAQLDKSGLPSDRFFAERPEGSVSTLKIQRTQQEDSAVYLCASSPRTSGGLTDTQYFGPGTRLTVL.

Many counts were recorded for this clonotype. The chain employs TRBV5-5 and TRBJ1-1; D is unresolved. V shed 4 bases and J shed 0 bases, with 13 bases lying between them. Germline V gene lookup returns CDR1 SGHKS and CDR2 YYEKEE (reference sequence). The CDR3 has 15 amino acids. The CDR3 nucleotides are TGTGCCAGCAGCGGGGATATCAACATGAACACTGAAGCTTTCTTT. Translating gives CASSGDINMNTEAFF.

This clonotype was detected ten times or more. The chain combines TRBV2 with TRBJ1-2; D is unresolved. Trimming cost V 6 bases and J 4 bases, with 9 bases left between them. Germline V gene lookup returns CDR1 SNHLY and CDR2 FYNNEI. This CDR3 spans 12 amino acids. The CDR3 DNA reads TGTGCCAGCAGCCCGGAGCCCTATGGCTACACCTTC. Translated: CASSPEPYGYTF.

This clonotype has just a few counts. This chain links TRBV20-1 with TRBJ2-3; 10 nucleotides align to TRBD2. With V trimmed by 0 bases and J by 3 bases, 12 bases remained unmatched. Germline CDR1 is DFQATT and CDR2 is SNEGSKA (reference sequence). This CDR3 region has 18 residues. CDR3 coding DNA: TGCAGTGCTAGAGATACCTTCAGTGGTAGCGGGGGGACAGATACGCAGTATTTT. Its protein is CSARDTFSGSGGTDTQYF.

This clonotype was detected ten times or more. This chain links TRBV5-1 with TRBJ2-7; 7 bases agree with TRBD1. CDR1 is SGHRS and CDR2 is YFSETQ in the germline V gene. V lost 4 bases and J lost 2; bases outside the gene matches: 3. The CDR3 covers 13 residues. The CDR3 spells CASSPDRAYEQYF. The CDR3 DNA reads TGCGCCAGCAGCCCCGACAGGGCCTACGAGCAGTACTTC.

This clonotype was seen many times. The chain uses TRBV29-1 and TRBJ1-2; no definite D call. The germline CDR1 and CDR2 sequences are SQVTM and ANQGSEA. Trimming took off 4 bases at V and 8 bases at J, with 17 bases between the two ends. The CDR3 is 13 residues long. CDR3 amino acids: CSVVGSEGEGYTF. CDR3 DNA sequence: TGCAGCGTTGTAGGCAGTGAAGGTGAGGGCTACACCTTC.

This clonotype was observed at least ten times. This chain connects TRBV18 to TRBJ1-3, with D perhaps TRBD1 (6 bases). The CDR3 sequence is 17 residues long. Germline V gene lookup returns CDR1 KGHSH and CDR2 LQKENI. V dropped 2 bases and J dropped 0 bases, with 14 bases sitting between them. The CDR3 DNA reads TGTGCCAGCTCACCAACCGGACAGTCCCGCTCTGGAAACACCATATATTTT. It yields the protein CASSPTGQSRSGNTIYF.

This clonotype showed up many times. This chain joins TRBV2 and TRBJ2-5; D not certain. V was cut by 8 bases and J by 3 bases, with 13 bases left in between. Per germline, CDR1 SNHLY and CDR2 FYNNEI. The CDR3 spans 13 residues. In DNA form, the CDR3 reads TGTGCCAGCTGCTTTTTCGAAGAAGAGACCCAGTACTTC. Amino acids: CASCFFEEETQYF.

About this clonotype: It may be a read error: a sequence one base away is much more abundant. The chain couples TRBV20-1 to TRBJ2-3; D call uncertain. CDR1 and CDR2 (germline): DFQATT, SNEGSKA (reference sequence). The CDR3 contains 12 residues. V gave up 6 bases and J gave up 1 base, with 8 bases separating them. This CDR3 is CSAPKGTDTQYF. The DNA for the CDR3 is TGCAGTGCCCCTAAAGGCACAGATACGCAGTATTTT.

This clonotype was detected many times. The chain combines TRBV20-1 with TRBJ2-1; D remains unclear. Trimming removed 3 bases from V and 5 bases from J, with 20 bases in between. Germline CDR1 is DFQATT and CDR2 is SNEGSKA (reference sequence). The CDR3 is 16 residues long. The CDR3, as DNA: TGCAGTGCTAGGCCCCTACGGAGCGCCCGAAACAATGAGCAGTTCTTC. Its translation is CSARPLRSARNNEQFF.